These T cell receptor beta chains were read from a single sample in a study of regulatory T cells in long-lasting Graves disease. Using its own MiXCR run on the multiplex PCR reads, TCRdb lists one record per CDR3 protein. The profile covers roughly 500,000 distinct CDR3 sequences, with 20% to 25% appearing a single time and over 6% taken by the ten largest. The sample consisted of peripheral blood mononuclear cells (PBMCs), taken when the disease was refractory, from a patient treated with antithyroid drugs. These receptors were taken from a female donor with Graves disease. The CDR3 runs from the conserved cysteine through the conserved F or W. Fields, in order: J gene, D gene, V gene, clone size, CDR3 DNA, CDR3 protein. D genes are given only for firm matches. A clone size is listed for some rows: how often the clone was seen (once, few, many), or a class if it is expanded.

TRBJ2-6	NA	TRBV11-2	NA	TGTGCCAGCAGCTTTGCGGTGCCAGGCTCTGGGGCCAACGTCCTGACTTTC	CASSFAVPGSGANVLTF
TRBJ2-7	NA	TRBV28	NA	TGTGCCAGCAGTTTACCTCCCTCCTACGAGCAGTACTTC	CASSLPPSYEQYF
TRBJ2-2	NA	TRBV11-3	many	TGTGCCAGCAACCCCACTCGCGGGTGGGGCGCCGGGGAGCTGTTTTTT	CASNPTRGWGAGELFF
TRBJ2-7	TRBD1	TRBV2	many	TGTGCCAGCAGGCAGACAGGGGGCTACGAGCAGTACTTC	CASRQTGGYEQYF
TRBJ2-7	TRBD1	TRBV7-2	few	TGTGCCAGCAGTTCACGGTCAGGGGGATACTACGAGCAGTACTTC	CASSSRSGGYYEQYF
TRBJ2-1	TRBD2	TRBV6-9	NA	TGTGCCAGCAGTTTAGTAGCGGGTTTCCCCAATGAGCAGTTCTTC	CASSLVAGFPNEQFF
TRBJ1-1	TRBD1	TRBV5-4	NA	TGTGCCAGCAGCGCTGGAGGGGGCGCGGGGGTGAACACTGAAGCTTTCTTT	CASSAGGGAGVNTEAFF
TRBJ1-1	NA	TRBV6-5	many	TGTGCCAGCAGTTACGGGCAGGGAGTAGGGAACACTGAAGCTTTCTTT	CASSYGQGVGNTEAFF
TRBJ2-4	TRBD1	TRBV6-1	NA	TGTGCCAGCAGTAAACAGGGGACAGCCAAAAACATTCAGTACTTC	CASSKQGTAKNIQYF
TRBJ1-5	NA	TRBV6-1	NA	TGTGCCAGCAGCTCGGGACCGATTTTGAATAGCAATCAGCCCCAGCATTTT	CASSSGPILNSNQPQHF
TRBJ1-2	TRBD1	TRBV11-2	many	TGTGCCAGCAGCCTGACAGGGCCCTCTGGCTACACCTTC	CASSLTGPSGYTF
TRBJ1-5	NA	TRBV19	few	TGTGCCAGTAGTATATCCGGCAGTAGCAATCAGCCCCAGCATTTT	CASSISGSSNQPQHF
TRBJ1-1	NA	TRBV6-2/TRBV6-3	NA	TGTGCCAGCAGTTACGCGGGAAGCCACACTGAAGCTTTCTTT	CASSYAGSHTEAFF
TRBJ1-2	NA	TRBV6-5	NA	TGTGCCAGCAGTTACTCGCAGGGCGCGGGTGGCTACACCTTC	CASSYSQGAGGYTF
TRBJ1-5	NA	TRBV5-1	few	TGCGCCAGCAGCTTGGAGGGGAGTGGCAATCAGCCCCAGCATTTT	CASSLEGSGNQPQHF
TRBJ2-7	NA	TRBV5-1	NA	TGCGCCAGCAGCTCCGAAGGATATTCCTACGAGCAGTACTTC	CASSSEGYSYEQYF
TRBJ1-5	NA	TRBV20-1	NA	TGCAGTGCTGGCCGACAGATTAATCAGCCCCAGCATTTT	CSAGRQINQPQHF
TRBJ1-1	NA	TRBV20-1	NA	TGCAGTGCTAGAGCAATAATTTTACAGAACATGAACACTGAAGCTTTCTTT	CSARAIILQNMNTEAFF
TRBJ1-1	NA	TRBV20-1	NA	TGCAGTGCGGGGGTTGACATGAACACTGAAGCTTTCTTT	CSAGVDMNTEAFF
TRBJ1-2	NA	TRBV28	many	TGTGCCAGCAGTTTAAAGGAGCGGGGGAGGGCCTATGGCTACACCTTC	CASSLKERGRAYGYTF
TRBJ2-7	TRBD1	TRBV19	NA	TGTGCCAGTAGTACCTTTCCAACAGGGGCCTCCTACGAGCGGTACTTC	CASSTFPTGASYERYF
TRBJ2-5	NA	TRBV30	NA	TGTGCCTGGAGTCCCAACACTGCCAGTCGGGAGACCCAGTACTTC	CAWSPNTASRETQYF
TRBJ2-5	TRBD1	TRBV12-3/TRBV12-4	many	TGTGCCAGCAGTGCTCGGCCAAGGGGGCCGGAGACCCAGTACTTC	CASSARPRGPETQYF
TRBJ1-1	NA	TRBV28	many	TGTGCCAGCAGGCCGGGACAAAACACTGAAGCTTTCTTT	CASRPGQNTEAFF
TRBJ1-1	NA	TRBV28	many	TGTGCCAGCAGTAGCGGGTACACTGAAGCTTTCTTT	CASSSGYTEAFF
TRBJ2-7	TRBD1	TRBV4-1	NA	TGCGCCAGCAGCCAAAAGGGGGCAGGGAGCTACGAGCAGTACTTC	CASSQKGAGSYEQYF
TRBJ1-1	NA	TRBV10-3	many	TGTGCCATCAGGGGAGCTAGGGACACTGAAGCTTTCTTT	CAIRGARDTEAFF
TRBJ1-1	TRBD1	TRBV5-1	NA	TGCGCCAGCACGCGGACAGGGGAACTGAACACTGAAGCTTTCTTT	CASTRTGELNTEAFF
TRBJ1-5	NA	TRBV6-2/TRBV6-3	many	TGTGCCAGCAGTGAAAGGTTAGGTGGCAGGAGCAATCAGCCCCAGCATTTT	CASSERLGGRSNQPQHF
TRBJ1-1	TRBD1	TRBV20-1	NA	TGCAGTGCTTCCCCTGACAGGGGGAACACTGAAGCTTTCTTT	CSASPDRGNTEAFF
TRBJ2-2	NA	TRBV5-1	few	TGCGCCAGCAGCTTGGAGTTCGGGGAGCTGTTTTTT	CASSLEFGELFF
TRBJ1-1	NA	TRBV6-1	few	TGTGCCAGCAGCGTGGACAGCCTGAACACTGAAGCTTTCTTT	CASSVDSLNTEAFF
TRBJ2-7	NA	TRBV29-1	many	TGCAGCGTTGCTGAGGGGGCGGGGTACGAGCAGTACTTC	CSVAEGAGYEQYF
TRBJ1-6	NA	TRBV5-4	many	TGTGCCAGCAGCTTGGCGGGATATAATTCACCCCTCCACTTT	CASSLAGYNSPLHF
TRBJ1-2	TRBD1	TRBV19	NA	TGTGCCAGTAGTAACCTCCCCGGGACAGGTCTGGACTATGGCTACACCTTC	CASSNLPGTGLDYGYTF
TRBJ2-7	NA	TRBV3-1	few	TGTGCCAGCAGCCAAGTATGGGACCTCTACGAGCAGTACTTC	CASSQVWDLYEQYF
TRBJ1-6	NA	TRBV28	NA	TGTGCCAGCAGCTCTGGGGGGGGTGAATCACCCCTCCACTTT	CASSSGGGESPLHF
TRBJ1-4	NA	TRBV28	few	TGTGCCAGCAGTTTTGGCAGCAATGAAAAACTGTTTTTT	CASSFGSNEKLFF
TRBJ2-7	NA	TRBV20-1	many	TGCAGTGCCTTCCGCGAAGGTAGCTTAACCTCCGAGCAGTACTTC	CSAFREGSLTSEQYF
TRBJ2-4	TRBD1	TRBV25-1	few	TGTGCCACCAAGACAGGGTGGCTACTAGCCAAAAACATTCAGTACTTC	CATKTGWLLAKNIQYF
TRBJ2-7	NA	TRBV15	many	TGTGCCACCAGCCCCACTGTGGCCTACGAGCAGTACTTC	CATSPTVAYEQYF
TRBJ2-3	TRBD2	TRBV28	NA	TGTGCCAGCAGTTTGGGGCCCGAGCGGGAGACAGATACGCAGTATTTT	CASSLGPERETDTQYF
TRBJ2-7	NA	TRBV6-5	NA	TGTGCCAGCAGTTATTCGACGGAAACCTACGAGCAGTACTTC	CASSYSTETYEQYF
TRBJ2-7	NA	TRBV29-1	NA	TGCGGCGCGGGGGCGGCCTACGAGCAGTACTTC	CGAGAAYEQYF
TRBJ2-7	TRBD1	TRBV29-1	few	TGCAGCGTTGAAGGGGTGGGGACAGGGACGTACGAGCAGTACTTC	CSVEGVGTGTYEQYF
TRBJ1-2	NA	TRBV7-2	NA	TGTGCCAGCAGCTTATCTGGGACCCTTGGCTACACCTTC	CASSLSGTLGYTF
TRBJ2-4	TRBD2	TRBV4-1	NA	TGCGCCAGCAGCCGAGAAAGTATGGGACTAGCGGGGAACATTCAGTACTTC	CASSRESMGLAGNIQYF
TRBJ1-5	TRBD1	TRBV19	few	TGTGCCAGTAGCACAGGGGGAGAGAATCAGCCCCAGCATTTT	CASSTGGENQPQHF
TRBJ2-7	NA	TRBV29-1	NA	TGCAGCGTTGCGACCGGGGCAGTGACCTACGAGCAGTACTTC	CSVATGAVTYEQYF
TRBJ2-7	NA	TRBV6-9	many	TGTGCCAGCAGTTTGGTACAGGGAGGCTCCTACGAGCAGTACTTC	CASSLVQGGSYEQYF
TRBJ1-4	NA	TRBV12-3/TRBV12-4	many	TGTGCCAGCAGTTTAGGTCCCCCCTCTGAGGAAAAACTGTTTTTT	CASSLGPPSEEKLFF
TRBJ2-5	NA	TRBV11-2	few	TGTGCCAGCAGCACAAGCTCGGACAGTTTCCCCCAAGAGACCCAGTACTTC	CASSTSSDSFPQETQYF
TRBJ1-5	NA	TRBV24-1	NA	TGTGCCACCAGTGATGGTGAACGCCAGCCCCAGCATTTT	CATSDGERQPQHF
TRBJ1-1	NA	TRBV12-5	many	TGTGCTAGTGGGCGACAGCCTTCCACATTT	CASGRQPSTF
TRBJ2-7	NA	TRBV7-2	NA	TGTGCCAGCAGCTCCGGGAGACAGGGCTCCTACGAGCAGTACTTC	CASSSGRQGSYEQYF
TRBJ1-1	NA	TRBV28	many	TGTGCCAGCAGTTTAAGGTCGGACCTTCATGAAGCTTTCTTT	CASSLRSDLHEAFF
TRBJ1-1	NA	TRBV24-1	few	TGTGCCACCAGTGATTTGGGGGGGCAAACTGAAGCTTTCTTT	CATSDLGGQTEAFF
TRBJ2-7	NA	TRBV28	many	TGTGCCAGCAGTTTATCGGACTCCTACGAGCAGTACTTC	CASSLSDSYEQYF
TRBJ2-7	NA	TRBV10-3	NA	TGTGCCATCAGTGAGGGACAAGCCTACGAGCAGTACTTC	CAISEGQAYEQYF